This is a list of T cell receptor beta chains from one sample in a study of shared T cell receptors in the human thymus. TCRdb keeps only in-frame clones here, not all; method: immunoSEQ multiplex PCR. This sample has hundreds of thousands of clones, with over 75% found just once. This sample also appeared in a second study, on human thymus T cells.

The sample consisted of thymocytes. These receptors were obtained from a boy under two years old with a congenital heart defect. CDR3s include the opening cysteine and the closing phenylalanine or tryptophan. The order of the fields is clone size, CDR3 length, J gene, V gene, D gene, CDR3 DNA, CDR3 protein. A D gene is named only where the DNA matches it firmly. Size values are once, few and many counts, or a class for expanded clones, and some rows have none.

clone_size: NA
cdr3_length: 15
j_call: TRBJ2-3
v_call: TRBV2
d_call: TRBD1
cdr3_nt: TGTGCCAGCAGCAGACAGGGGTCCTACACAGATACGCAGTATTTT
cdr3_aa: CASSRQGSYTDTQYF

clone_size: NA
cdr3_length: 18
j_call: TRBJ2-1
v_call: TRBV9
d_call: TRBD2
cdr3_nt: TGTGCCAGCAGCGTAGCAGGATCGGGACTAGCCCACGCAAATGAGCAGTTCTTC
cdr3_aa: CASSVAGSGLAHANEQFF

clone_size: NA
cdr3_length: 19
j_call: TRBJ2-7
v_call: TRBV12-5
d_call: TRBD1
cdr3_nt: TGTGCTAGTGGTTTGCCGTCACCGGGACAGGGGATGGACTCCTACGAGCAGTACTTC
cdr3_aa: CASGLPSPGQGMDSYEQYF

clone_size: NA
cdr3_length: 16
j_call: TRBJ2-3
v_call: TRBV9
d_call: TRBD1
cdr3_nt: TGTGCCAGCAGCGCGCAACAGGGGGCGGGGCCAGATACGCAGTATTTT
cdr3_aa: CASSAQQGAGPDTQYF

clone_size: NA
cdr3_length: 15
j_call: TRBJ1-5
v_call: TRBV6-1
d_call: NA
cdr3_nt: TGTGCCAGCAGCGAACAAGGGGCCAGCAATCAGCCCCAGCATTTT
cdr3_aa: CASSEQGASNQPQHF

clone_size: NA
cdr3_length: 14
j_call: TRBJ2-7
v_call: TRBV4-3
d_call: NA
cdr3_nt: TGCGCCAGCAGCCAAACGTTAGCGTATCGCGAGCAGTACTTC
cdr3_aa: CASSQTLAYREQYF

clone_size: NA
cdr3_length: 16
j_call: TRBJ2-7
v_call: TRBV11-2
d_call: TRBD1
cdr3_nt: TGTGCCAGCAGCTATCCGGAGACAGGGATCACCTACGAGCAGTACTTC
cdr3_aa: CASSYPETGITYEQYF

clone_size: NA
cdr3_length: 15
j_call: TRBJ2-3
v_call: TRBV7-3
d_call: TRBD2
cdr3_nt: TGTGCCAGCAGCCGTAGCGGGGTTAGCACAGATACGCAGTATTTT
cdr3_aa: CASSRSGVSTDTQYF

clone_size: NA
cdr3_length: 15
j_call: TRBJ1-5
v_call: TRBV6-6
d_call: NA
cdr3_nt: TGTGCCAGCAGAATACAGGGCGAGCTCAATCAGCCCCAGCATTTT
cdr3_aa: CASRIQGELNQPQHF

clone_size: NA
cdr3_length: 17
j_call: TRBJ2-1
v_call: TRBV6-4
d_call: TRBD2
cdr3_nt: TGTGCCAGCAGTGACTCTGGACTAGCGGGAGCTTACAATGAGCAGTTCTTC
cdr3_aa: CASSDSGLAGAYNEQFF

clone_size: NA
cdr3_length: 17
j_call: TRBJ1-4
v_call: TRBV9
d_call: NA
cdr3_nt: TGTGCCAGCAGCCCCCCGTTTAGACAGGCCGCAAATGAAAAACTGTTTTTT
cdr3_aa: CASSPPFRQAANEKLFF

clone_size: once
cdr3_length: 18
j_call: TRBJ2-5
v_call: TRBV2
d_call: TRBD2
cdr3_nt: TGTGCCAGCAGTGACCTCCAGAAGAGCGGGAGGCCCCAAGAGACCCAGTACTTC
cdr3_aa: CASSDLQKSGRPQETQYF

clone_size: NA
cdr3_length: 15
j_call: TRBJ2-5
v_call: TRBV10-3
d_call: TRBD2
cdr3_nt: TGTGCCATCAGTGAGTCGCCTAGCGGGAGAGAGACCCAGTACTTC
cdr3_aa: CAISESPSGRETQYF

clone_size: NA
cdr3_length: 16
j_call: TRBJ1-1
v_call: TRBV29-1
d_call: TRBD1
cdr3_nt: TGCAGCGCGCTGATTGATGGGACAGGGCCGGCCACTGAAGCTTTCTTT
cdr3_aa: CSALIDGTGPATEAFF

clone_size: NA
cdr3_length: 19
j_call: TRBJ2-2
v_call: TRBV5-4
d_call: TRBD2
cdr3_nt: TGTGCCAGCAGCTTGGAACTAGCGGGAGGGATATCGAACACCGGGGAGCTGTTTTTT
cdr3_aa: CASSLELAGGISNTGELFF

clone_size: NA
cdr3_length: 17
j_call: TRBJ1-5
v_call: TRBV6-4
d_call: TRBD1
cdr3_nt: TGTGCCAGCAGTGACCACGGACAGGGAGGTCGCAATCAGCCCCAGCATTTT
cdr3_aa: CASSDHGQGGRNQPQHF

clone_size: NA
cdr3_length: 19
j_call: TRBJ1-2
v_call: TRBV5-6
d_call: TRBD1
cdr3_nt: TGTGCCAGCAGCTGGTACCCAGGGGGGACAGGGTCCCCTAACTATGGCTACACCTTC
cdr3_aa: CASSWYPGGTGSPNYGYTF

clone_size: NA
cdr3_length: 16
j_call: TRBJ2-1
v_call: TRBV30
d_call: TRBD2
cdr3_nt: TGTGCCTGGAGTGTACTCCTAGCGGGAGGGCTTAATGAGCAGTTCTTC
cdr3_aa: CAWSVLLAGGLNEQFF

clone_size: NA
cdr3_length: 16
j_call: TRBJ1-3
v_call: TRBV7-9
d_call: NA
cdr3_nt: TGTGCCAGCAGCCACCGACATCCGCGCTCTGGAAACACCATATATTTT
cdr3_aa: CASSHRHPRSGNTIYF

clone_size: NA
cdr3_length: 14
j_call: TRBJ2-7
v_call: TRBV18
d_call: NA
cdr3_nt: TGTGCCAGCTCGACGGACAAGGTAATCTACGAGCAGTACTTC
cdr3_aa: CASSTDKVIYEQYF

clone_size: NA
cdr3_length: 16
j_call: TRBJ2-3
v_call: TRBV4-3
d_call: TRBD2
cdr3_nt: TGCGCCAGCAGCCAACACGAGCGGGAGGCCGCAGATACGCAGTATTTT
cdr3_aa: CASSQHEREAADTQYF

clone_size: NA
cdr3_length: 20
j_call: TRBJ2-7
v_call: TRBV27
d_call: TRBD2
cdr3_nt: TGTGCCAGCAGTCCCCGGGACCCCGAGTGGCGGGGAAGAGCGGGGGACGAGCAGTACTTC
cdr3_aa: CASSPRDPEWRGRAGDEQYF